The text below deals with one TCR beta chain. Its target is not known. The library labeled individual cDNA molecules by adding unique molecular identifiers to them. TCRdb re-derived calls from the RACE reads in MiXCR, one entry per CDR3 protein. Counted here are roughly 380,000 distinct CDR3 sequences, approximately 4.4% occurring once; the ten biggest clones make up approximately 2.5%. V shed 6 bases and J shed 7 bases, with 16 bases lying between them. The CDR3 runs 15 residues. The germline V gene encodes CDR1 MDHEN and CDR2 SYDVKM. The data originate from a study of human T cells and chemical hapten exposure. At the level of the study: Patches that contained 0.01% DPC were applied to the upper back and read at 6 days. Study-wide findings and caveats: Versus controls, expanded TCRs had significantly more large CDR3 similarity clusters.

Time point: patch test 1, 2 weeks after DPC sensitization. Documented treatment: therapeutic diphenylcyclopropenone sensitization with weekly scalp DPC. This clonotype originated in a woman between 45 and 60 years old with alopecia areata. Some clones in this sample may be carry-over from other donors' samples. This specimen consisted of whole blood, obtained in connection with sensitization to the hapten diphenylcyclopropenone (DPC). The V and J genes are TRBV28 and TRBJ1-6, with D hard to call. The CDR3 loop reads CASRTGRERNSPLHF. CDR3 sequence (DNA): TGTGCCAGCAGAACTGGCCGGGAGCGAAATTCACCCCTCCACTTT.